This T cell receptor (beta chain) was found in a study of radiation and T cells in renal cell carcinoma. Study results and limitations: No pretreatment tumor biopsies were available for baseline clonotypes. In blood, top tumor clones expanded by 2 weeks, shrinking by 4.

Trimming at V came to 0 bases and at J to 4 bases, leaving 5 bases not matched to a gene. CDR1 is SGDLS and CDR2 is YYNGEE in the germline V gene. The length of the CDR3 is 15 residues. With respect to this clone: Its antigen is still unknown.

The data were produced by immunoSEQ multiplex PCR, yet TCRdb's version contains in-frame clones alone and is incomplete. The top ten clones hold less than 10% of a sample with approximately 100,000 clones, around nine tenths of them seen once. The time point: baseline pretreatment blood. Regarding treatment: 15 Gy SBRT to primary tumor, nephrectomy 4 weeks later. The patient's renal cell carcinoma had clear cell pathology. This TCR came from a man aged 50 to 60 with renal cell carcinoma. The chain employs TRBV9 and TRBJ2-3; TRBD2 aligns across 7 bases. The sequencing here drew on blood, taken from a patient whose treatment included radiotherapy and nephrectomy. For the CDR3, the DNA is TGTGCCAGCAGCGTAGGCACTAGCGTATCAGATACGCAGTATTTT. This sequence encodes CASSVGTSVSDTQYF.